This note documents a single T cell receptor (beta chain) sequence. This entry is derived from a study of blood T cell repertoires in COVID-19. Produced via immunoSEQ multiplex PCR; TCRdb's table is partial and in-frame only. Of 200,000 to 250,000 clones in the sample, 86% were seen once. The V gene lost 5 bases and the J gene lost 0 bases, with 15 bases spanning the gap. This CDR3 comprises 16 residues. Germline values: CDR1 SEHNR, CDR2 FQNEAQ (reference sequence). The sequence was obtained from a woman in her forties with acute COVID-19. The V and J genes are TRBV7-9 and TRBJ2-3; the D gene is possibly TRBD1 (6 bases). The sample taken for sequencing was PBMCs or T cells enriched from blood (not recorded which). Here the CDR3 reads CASSLTGTTSTDTQYF. The CDR3 nucleotides read TGTGCCAGCAGCCTCACCGGGACAACGAGCACAGATACGCAGTATTTT.